A selection of T cell receptor beta chains follows, all from one sample in a study of blood T cells in healthy people across ages. TCRdb fed the 5' RACE reads into MiXCR, producing one record per CDR3 protein. The table has over a million distinct CDR3 sequences, approximately 38% seen once. The sequenced material came from blood. Every receptor here comes from a woman aged 18-29 years in good health. CDR3s include the opening cysteine and the closing phenylalanine or tryptophan. D genes are given only for firm matches. Not all rows give a size; the values are once, few, many and, for expanded clones, a class.

>NA|TRBV20-1|TRBJ2-3|TRBD2
TGCAGTGCTCCCCAGGGGACTAGCGGGGGGGGAGCGCAGTATTTT
CSAPQGTSGGGAQYF
>few|TRBV7-8|TRBJ2-5|NA
TGTGCCAGCAGCTTTACGGGGGCCATCCAAGAGACCCAGTACTTC
CASSFTGAIQETQYF
>NA|TRBV6-5|TRBJ1-2|TRBD1
TGTGCCAGCGGACAACGGACAGGTCCTAACTATGGCTACACCTTC
CASGQRTGPNYGYTF
>NA|TRBV20-1|TRBJ1-4|TRBD1
TGCAGTGCTAGAGATACAGGGGGTGAAAAACTGTTTTTT
CSARDTGGEKLFF
>NA|TRBV2|TRBJ1-1|NA
TGTGCCAGGACGACAGTCAACACTGAAGCTTTCTTT
CARTTVNTEAFF
>NA|TRBV12-3/TRBV12-4|TRBJ2-5|TRBD2
TGTGCCAGCAGCTATGGACTAGCGGATTCCCAAGAGACCCAGTACTTC
CASSYGLADSQETQYF
>NA|TRBV27|TRBJ2-7|NA
TGTGCCAGCAGTTTATCTCTGTCCTCCTACGAGCAGTACTTC
CASSLSLSSYEQYF
>few|TRBV2|TRBJ2-3|TRBD2
TGTGCCAGCAGTGTTGGGACTAGCGGGGGGGCTACAGATACGCAGTATTTT
CASSVGTSGGATDTQYF
>once|TRBV6-1|TRBJ1-2|NA
TGTGCCAGCAGTGAAGCGGGGGGGGGTGTCTACTATGGCTACACCTTC
CASSEAGGGVYYGYTF
>few|TRBV20-1|TRBJ2-1|TRBD2
TGCAGTGCTACAGAACTAGCGGGGGGGCAAACCTACAATGAGCAGTTCTTC
CSATELAGGQTYNEQFF
>NA|TRBV4-2|TRBJ2-3|TRBD2
TGTGCCAGCAGCCAAGAACTAGCGGGAGGGCCGGTAGATACGCAGTATTTT
CASSQELAGGPVDTQYF
>NA|TRBV27|TRBJ2-7|TRBD2
TGTGCCAGCAGTTTCGGTGTTGGCGGGGGGGGACCTTTGGACGAGCAGTACTTC
CASSFGVGGGGPLDEQYF
>NA|TRBV7-2|TRBJ2-7|TRBD1
TGTGCCAGCAGCTTAGTGGGACAGGGGGGCGAGCAGTACTTC
CASSLVGQGGEQYF
>few|TRBV4-1|TRBJ2-3|NA
TGCGCCAGCAGCCAAGGCCCATCCGCGGGGAAGCTTACAGATACGCAGTATTTT
CASSQGPSAGKLTDTQYF
>many|TRBV27|TRBJ2-7|NA
TGTGCCAGCAGTTTATCTGGGACCCACTACGAGCAGTACTTC
CASSLSGTHYEQYF
>once|TRBV7-2|TRBJ2-7|NA
TGTGCCAGCAGCTCTCGGGGGTCCTACAATGAGCAGTACTTC
CASSSRGSYNEQYF
>few|TRBV3-1|TRBJ1-5|TRBD1
TGTGCCAGCAGCCAAGATGGCAGGGGGGAGGGTCAGCCCCAGCATTTT
CASSQDGRGEGQPQHF
>NA|TRBV3-1|TRBJ2-1|TRBD1
TGTGCCAGCAGCCAGGGAAAACAGGGGGTGCAAGAGACCCAGTTCTTC
CASSQGKQGVQETQFF
>NA|TRBV7-9|TRBJ2-1|TRBD1
TGTGCCAGCAGCCATACGGGACAGGGTCACAATGAGCAGTTCTTC
CASSHTGQGHNEQFF
>NA|TRBV6-1|TRBJ1-1|NA
TGTGCCAGCAGTCCGTTTCACACTTTCGACAGTGTAAACACTGAAGCTTTCTTT
CASSPFHTFDSVNTEAFF
>few|TRBV6-1|TRBJ1-2|NA
TGTGCCAGTCAGCGGGGTTTAGCTAACTATGGCTACACCTTC
CASQRGLANYGYTF
>few|TRBV9|TRBJ2-3|TRBD2
TGTGCCAGCAGCGGTTTCGGCGGGGGACCCACAGATACGCAGTATTTT
CASSGFGGGPTDTQYF
>NA|TRBV10-3|TRBJ1-1|NA
TGTGCCATCAGCTACACCGACACTGAAGCTTTCTTT
CAISYTDTEAFF
>NA|TRBV4-1|TRBJ1-5|NA
TGCGCCAGCAGCCAAGATGGGAGGGGAGGTCAGCCCCAGCATTTT
CASSQDGRGGQPQHF
>NA|TRBV7-9|TRBJ1-5|NA
TGTGCCAGCAGCTTAGCGAATGTGGGACTGGGGCACAATCAGCCCCAGCATTTT
CASSLANVGLGHNQPQHF
>NA|TRBV2|TRBJ2-3|TRBD2
TGTGCCAGCACAGGGCGGGGGGGCCGAGATACGCAGTATTTT
CASTGRGGRDTQYF
>NA|TRBV20-1|TRBJ1-1|NA
TGCAGTGCTAGAGCATCGGGACTCATGAACACTGAAGCTTTCTTT
CSARASGLMNTEAFF
>few|TRBV20-1|TRBJ1-2|NA
TGCAGTGCTAGGGAGGGACGGGAGTATGGCTACACCTTC
CSAREGREYGYTF
>once|TRBV7-3|TRBJ1-6|NA
TGTGCCAGCAGCCCACAAGGATCATCACCCCTCCACTTT
CASSPQGSSPLHF
>NA|TRBV20-1|TRBJ2-2|TRBD1
TGCAGTGCTTCTTCGGGACAGGGAAACTCCGGGGAGCTGTTTTTT
CSASSGQGNSGELFF
>once|TRBV7-2|TRBJ2-1|TRBD2
TGTGCCAGCAGCCCATACAGGACTAGCGGGGGTGGCAATGAGCAGTTCTTC
CASSPYRTSGGGNEQFF
>NA|TRBV7-9|TRBJ2-7|NA
TGTGCCAGCAGCGCAGTTCAGGGTTCCTACGAGCAGTACTTC
CASSAVQGSYEQYF
>few|TRBV2|TRBJ1-6|TRBD1
TGTGCCAGTTCTAGCCCGACAGGGAACAATTCACCCCTCCACTTT
CASSSPTGNNSPLHF
>NA|TRBV6-5|TRBJ1-4|TRBD1
TGTGCCAGTAGCCGACAGGGCCGGCCAGCTAATGAAAAACTGTTTTTT
CASSRQGRPANEKLFF
>NA|TRBV19|TRBJ2-7|NA
TGTGCCAGTTCTTTTGGCCCCATGAGCGAGCAGTACTTC
CASSFGPMSEQYF
>many|TRBV29-1|TRBJ1-2|NA
TGCAGCGTTGAAAGTGAGGCGCGGTATGGCTACACCTTC
CSVESEARYGYTF
>many|TRBV9|TRBJ1-1|NA
TGTGCCAGCAGCGGGCCCCCCCGGGAGAACACTGAAGCTTTCTTT
CASSGPPRENTEAFF
>NA|TRBV6-1|TRBJ2-1|TRBD2
TGTGCCAGCAGTGAAGCTTCGAGCGGGAACAATGAGCAGTTCTTC
CASSEASSGNNEQFF
>few|TRBV5-1|TRBJ2-3|NA
TGCGTCAGCAGCTTGGAGGGACGGCCCACAGATACGCAGTATTTT
CVSSLEGRPTDTQYF
>NA|TRBV20-1|TRBJ1-1|TRBD1
TGCAGTGCTGCAACAGGGGTCCCTGAAGCTTTCTTT
CSAATGVPEAFF
>NA|TRBV20-1|TRBJ1-5|NA
TGCAGTGCTAGAGATGGGAGGGAAGGGGCCTCCAATCAGCCCCAGCATTTT
CSARDGREGASNQPQHF
>few|TRBV20-1|TRBJ2-5|NA
TGCAGTGCTAGCGGGGGCCTGATGGAGACCCAGTACTTC
CSASGGLMETQYF
>NA|TRBV30|TRBJ2-3|TRBD2
TGTGCCTGGAAAGCTGCGGGAGGGCCCACAGATACGCAGTATTTT
CAWKAAGGPTDTQYF
>NA|TRBV27|TRBJ2-3|TRBD2
TGTGCCAGCAGTTTAGGGCTAGCGGGAAGGGACGCGCAGTATTTT
CASSLGLAGRDAQYF
>NA|TRBV10-3|TRBJ1-4|NA
TGTGCCATCAGTGGTGGGACAACTAATGAAAAACTGTTTTTT
CAISGGTTNEKLFF
>NA|TRBV7-2|TRBJ1-2|TRBD1
TGTGCCAGCAGCTTGGGGCCGACAGGGATCGGATATGGCTACACCTTC
CASSLGPTGIGYGYTF
>NA|TRBV2|TRBJ1-1|NA
TGTGCCAGCGTCAACAGGAGTTCCACTGAAGCTTTCTTT
CASVNRSSTEAFF
>many|TRBV2|TRBJ1-4|NA
TGTGCCAGCACACGTGGTCGACTCGGAGGTGAAAAACTGTTTTTT
CASTRGRLGGEKLFF
>many|TRBV29-1|TRBJ2-1|NA
TGCAGCGTTGCAAAGAGCTCCTACAATGAGCAGTTCTTC
CSVAKSSYNEQFF
>few|TRBV20-1|TRBJ2-1|TRBD2
TGCAGTGCTTGGCGGGAGGGCTACAATGAGCAGTTCTTC
CSAWREGYNEQFF
>once|TRBV20-1|TRBJ1-4|NA
TGCAGTGCTAGAGAAAAAGGAAGAAATGAAAAACTGTTTTTT
CSAREKGRNEKLFF
>NA|TRBV9|TRBJ2-3|TRBD2
TGTGCCAGCAGCCCGGGACTAGCGGGAGTGTGGACTAGCACAGATACGCAGTATTTT
CASSPGLAGVWTSTDTQYF
>NA|TRBV10-3|TRBJ1-6|TRBD1
TGTGTCGTTGCATGGCGGACAGGGAAAGGTTCACCCCTCCACTTT
CVVAWRTGKGSPLHF